The 5 T cell receptor beta chains below come from one sample, sequenced in a study of T-cell reconstitution after alpha-beta-depleted transplantation in children. Construction of the TCRbeta library involved unique molecular identifiers. TCRdb independently ran MiXCR on the PCR reads; one entry per CDR3 protein. The data hold about 540,000 distinct CDR3 sequences, with around 20% observed a single time. The sequencing here drew on PBMCs from the stem cell graft donor, taken from the stem cell graft. The source is a human donor who donated a stem cell graft to a child with acute lymphoblastic leukemia.

V usage is TRBV15 and J usage is TRBJ1-1; tentatively, D is TRBD1 (5 bases). With 3 bases removed from V and 1 base from J, the gap between germline ends came to 18 bases. Germline values: CDR1 LNHNV, CDR2 YYDKDF (reference sequence). This CDR3 comprises 17 residues. Here the CDR3 DNA reads TGTGCCACCAGCAGTCTCAACAGGCCCGCTGGGAACACTGAAGCTTTCTTT. Its protein product is CATSSLNRPAGNTEAFF.

J is TRBJ1-5 and V is TRBV7-8, with 7 bases lining up with TRBD1. Germline V lookup: CDR1 SGHVS, CDR2 FQNEAQ. V was pared by 3 bases and J by 2 bases, with 7 bases of the junction left unmatched. The CDR3 sequence is 16 residues long. As DNA, the CDR3 is TGTGCCAGCAGCTTGACAGGGAAGGAGGGCAATCAGCCCCAGCATTTT. This codes for CASSLTGKEGNQPQHF. Based on the CDR3 plus reference TRBV7-8 and TRBJ1-5, the full variable domain is GAGVSQSPRYKVAKRGQDVALRCDPISGHVSLFWYQQALGQGPEFLTYFQNEAQLDKSGLPSDRFFAERPEGSVSTLKIQRTQQEDSAVYLCASSLTGKEGNQPQHFGDGTRLSIL.

The genes are TRBV7-3 and TRBJ2-1, with D possibly matching TRBD2 (6 bases). Germline loops: CDR1 SGHTA, CDR2 FQGTGA. V gave up 5 bases and J gave up 5 bases, with 13 bases separating them. The length of the CDR3 is 14 residues. The CDR3 DNA is TGTGCCAGCAGCCCAGGATGGGGGGACAATGAGCAGTTCTTC. It yields the protein CASSPGWGDNEQFF. The full variable domain, completed using reference TRBV7-3 and TRBJ2-1, is GAGVSQTPSNKVTEKGKYVELRCDPISGHTALYWYRQSLGQGPEFLIYFQGTGAADDSGLPNDRFFAVRPEGSVSTLKIQRTERGDSAVYLCASSPGWGDNEQFFGPGTRLTVL.

This chain uses TRBV5-1 with TRBJ2-5; a weak D match, TRBD1 (5 bases). Germline V gives CDR1 SGHRS, CDR2 YFSETQ. The CDR3 covers 17 residues. The V and J ends lost 1 base and 3 bases respectively, with 19 bases between them. Here the CDR3 reads CASSLNWGGVREETQYF. CDR3 nucleotide sequence: TGCGCCAGCAGCTTGAATTGGGGCGGAGTTAGGGAAGAGACCCAGTACTTC. Complete variable domain (other parts from reference TRBV5-1 and TRBJ2-5): KAGVTQTPRYLIKTRGQQVTLSCSPISGHRSVSWYQQTPGQGLQFLFEYFSETQRNKGNFPGRFSGRQFSNSRSEMNVSTLELGDSALYLCASSLNWGGVREETQYFGPGTRLLVL.

This clonotype was seen a handful of times. The chain combines TRBV5-1 with TRBJ2-7; the match to TRBD1 covers 9 bases. The CDR3 has 15 amino acids. The V and J ends lost 4 bases and 6 bases, in that order; junction bases with no gene match: 11. Germline values: CDR1 SGHRS, CDR2 YFSETQ. The CDR3 DNA follows: TGCGCCAGCAGCCCGGCCGGGACAGGGAAAGGCGAGCAGTACTTC. Encoded protein: CASSPAGTGKGEQYF. Using reference TRBV5-1 and TRBJ2-7 for the parts outside the CDR3, the full variable domain is KAGVTQTPRYLIKTRGQQVTLSCSPISGHRSVSWYQQTPGQGLQFLFEYFSETQRNKGNFPGRFSGRQFSNSRSEMNVSTLELGDSALYLCASSPAGTGKGEQYFGPGTRLTVT.